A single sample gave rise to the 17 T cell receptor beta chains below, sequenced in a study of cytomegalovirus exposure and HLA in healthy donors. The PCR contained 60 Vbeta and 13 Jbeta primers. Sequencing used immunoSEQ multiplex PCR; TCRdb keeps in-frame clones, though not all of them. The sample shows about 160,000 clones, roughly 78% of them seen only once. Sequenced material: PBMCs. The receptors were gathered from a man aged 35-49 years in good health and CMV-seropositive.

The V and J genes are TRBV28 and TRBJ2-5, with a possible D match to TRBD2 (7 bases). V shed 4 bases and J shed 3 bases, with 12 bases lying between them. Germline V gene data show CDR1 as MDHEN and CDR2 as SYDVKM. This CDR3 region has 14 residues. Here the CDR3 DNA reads TGTGCCAGCAGTTCAGGGGACTACAAAGAGACCCAGTACTTC. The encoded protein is CASSSGDYKETQYF.

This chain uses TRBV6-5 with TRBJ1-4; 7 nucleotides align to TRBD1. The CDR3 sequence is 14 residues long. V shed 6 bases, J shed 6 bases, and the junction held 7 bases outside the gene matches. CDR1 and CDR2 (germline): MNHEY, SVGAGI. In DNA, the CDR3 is TGTGCCAGCAGCGTTACAGGGGCGGATGAAAAACTGTTTTTT. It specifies CASSVTGADEKLFF.

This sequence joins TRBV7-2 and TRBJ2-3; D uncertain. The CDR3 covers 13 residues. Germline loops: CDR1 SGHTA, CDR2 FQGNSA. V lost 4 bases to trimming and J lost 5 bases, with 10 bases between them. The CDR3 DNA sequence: TGTGCCAGCAGCTCGAACAGCCGAGATACGCAGTATTTT. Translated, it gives CASSSNSRDTQYF.

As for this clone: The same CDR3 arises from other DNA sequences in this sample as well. The CDR3 loop is CASSLVGDQPQHF. CDR3 DNA: TGCGCCAGCAGCTTGGTCGGTGATCAGCCCCAGCATTTT. The J gene is TRBJ1-5, the V gene TRBV5-1; no clear D. CDR1 is SGHRS, CDR2 YFSETQ, per germline. The V and J ends lost 0 bases and 5 bases respectively, with 6 bases between them. The length of the CDR3 is 13 residues.

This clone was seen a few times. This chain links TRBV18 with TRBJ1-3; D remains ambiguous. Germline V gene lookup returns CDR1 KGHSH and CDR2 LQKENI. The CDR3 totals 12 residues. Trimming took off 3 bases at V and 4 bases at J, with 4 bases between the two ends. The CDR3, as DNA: TGTGCCAGCTCACCCCAGGGAAACACCATATATTTT. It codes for CASSPQGNTIYF.

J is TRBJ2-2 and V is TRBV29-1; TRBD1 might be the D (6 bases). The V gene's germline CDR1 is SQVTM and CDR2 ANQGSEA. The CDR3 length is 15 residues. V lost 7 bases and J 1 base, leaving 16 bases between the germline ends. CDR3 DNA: TGCAGCGCTTCCGGGGTGACAGGGAACACCGGGGAGCTGTTTTTT. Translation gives CSASGVTGNTGELFF.

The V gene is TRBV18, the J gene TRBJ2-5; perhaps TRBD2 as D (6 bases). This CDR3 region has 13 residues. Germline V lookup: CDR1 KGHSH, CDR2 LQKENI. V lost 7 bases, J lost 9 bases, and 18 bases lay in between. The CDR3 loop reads CASLTDLGEAQYF. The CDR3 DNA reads TGTGCCAGCTTGACGGACCTCGGGGAGGCCCAGTACTTC.

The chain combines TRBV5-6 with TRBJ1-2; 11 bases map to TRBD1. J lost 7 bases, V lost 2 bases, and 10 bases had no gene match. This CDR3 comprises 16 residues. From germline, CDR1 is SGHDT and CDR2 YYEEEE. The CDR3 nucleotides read TGTGCCAGCAGCTTCACGACGGACAGGGGGCGTCGTGGCTACACCTTC. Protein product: CASSFTTDRGRRGYTF.

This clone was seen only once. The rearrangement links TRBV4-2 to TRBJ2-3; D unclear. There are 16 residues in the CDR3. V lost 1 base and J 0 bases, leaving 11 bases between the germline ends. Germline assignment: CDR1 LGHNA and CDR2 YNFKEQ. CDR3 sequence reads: CASSQGLQTSTDTQYF. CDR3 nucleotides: TGTGCCAGCAGCCAAGGGTTGCAGACTAGCACAGATACGCAGTATTTT.

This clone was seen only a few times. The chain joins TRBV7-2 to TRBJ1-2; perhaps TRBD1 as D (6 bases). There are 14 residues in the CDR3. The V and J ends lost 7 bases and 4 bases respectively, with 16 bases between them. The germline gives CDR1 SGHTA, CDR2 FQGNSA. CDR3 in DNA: TGTGCCAGCAACCTCAGGGGTCAGGTCTATGGCTACACCTTC. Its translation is CASNLRGQVYGYTF.

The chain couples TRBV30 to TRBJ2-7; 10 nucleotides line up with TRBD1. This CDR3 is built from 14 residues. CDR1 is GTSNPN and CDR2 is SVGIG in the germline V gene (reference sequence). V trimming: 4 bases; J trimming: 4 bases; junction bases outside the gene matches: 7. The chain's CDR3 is CAWTRTGGGYEQYF. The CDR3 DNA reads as TGTGCCTGGACCCGGACAGGGGGAGGATACGAGCAGTACTTC.

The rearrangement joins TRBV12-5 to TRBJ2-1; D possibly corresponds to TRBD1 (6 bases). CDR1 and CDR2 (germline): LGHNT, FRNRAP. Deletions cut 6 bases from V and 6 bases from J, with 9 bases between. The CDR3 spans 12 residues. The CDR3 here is CASGLGGNEQFF. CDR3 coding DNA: TGTGCTAGTGGGTTAGGGGGCAATGAGCAGTTCTTC.

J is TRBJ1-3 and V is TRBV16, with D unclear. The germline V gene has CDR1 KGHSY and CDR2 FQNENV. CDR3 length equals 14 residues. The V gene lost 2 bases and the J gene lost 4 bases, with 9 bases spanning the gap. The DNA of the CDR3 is TGTGCCAGCAGCCAAGGGAGAGCCGGAAACACCATATATTTT. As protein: CASSQGRAGNTIYF. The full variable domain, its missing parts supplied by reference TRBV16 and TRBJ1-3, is GEEVAQTPKHLVRGEGQKAKLYCAPIKGHSYVFWYQQVLKNEFKFLISFQNENVFDETGMPKERFSAKCLPNSPCSLEIQATKLEDSAVYFCASSQGRAGNTIYFGEGSWLTVV.

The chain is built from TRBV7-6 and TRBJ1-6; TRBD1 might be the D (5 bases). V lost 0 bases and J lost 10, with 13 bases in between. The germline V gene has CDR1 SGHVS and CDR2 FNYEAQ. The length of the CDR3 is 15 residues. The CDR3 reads CASSLAELGRSPLHF. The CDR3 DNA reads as TGTGCCAGCAGCTTAGCGGAACTGGGGCGATCACCCCTCCACTTT. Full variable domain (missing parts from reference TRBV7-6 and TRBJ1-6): GAGVSQSPRYKVTKRGQDVALRCDPISGHVSLYWYRQALGQGPEFLTYFNYEAQQDKSGLPNDRFSAERPEGSISTLTIQRTEQRDSAMYRCASSLAELGRSPLHFGNGTRLTVT.

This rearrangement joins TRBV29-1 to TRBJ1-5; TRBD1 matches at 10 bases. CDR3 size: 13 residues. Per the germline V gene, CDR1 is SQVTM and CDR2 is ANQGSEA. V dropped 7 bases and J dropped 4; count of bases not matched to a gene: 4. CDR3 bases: TGCAGCGCTGGACAGGGGGTAAATCAGCCCCAGCATTTT. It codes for CSAGQGVNQPQHF.

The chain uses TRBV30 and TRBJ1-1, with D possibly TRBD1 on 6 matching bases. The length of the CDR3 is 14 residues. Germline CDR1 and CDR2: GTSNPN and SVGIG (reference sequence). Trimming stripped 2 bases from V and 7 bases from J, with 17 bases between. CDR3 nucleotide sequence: TGTGCCTGGAGTATCGGTAAAGGGGGTCTTGAAGCTTTCTTT. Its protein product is CAWSIGKGGLEAFF.

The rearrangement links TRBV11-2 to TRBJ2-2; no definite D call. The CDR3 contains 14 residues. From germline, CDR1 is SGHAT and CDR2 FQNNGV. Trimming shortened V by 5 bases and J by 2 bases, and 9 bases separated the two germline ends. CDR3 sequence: CASSDRVNTGELFF. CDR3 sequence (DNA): TGTGCCAGCAGCGACCGGGTAAACACCGGGGAGCTGTTTTTT.